Listed below are T cell receptor beta chains from one sample, sequenced in a study of blood T cell repertoires in COVID-19. The assay was immunoSEQ multiplex PCR, and TCRdb's table has in-frame clones only and misses some. The sample comprises over 200,000 clones, more than 80% of which are singletons, and around 1.3% rests with the top ten. Sequenced material: peripheral blood. These receptor sequences come from a woman aged 30 to 39 with COVID-19, enrolled during active disease. Both conserved end residues are part of each CDR3. The D gene is left open where the match is weak. Expanded clones are given a class, and other clones once, few, many or no size at all.

CAWNIGLAGVTDTQYF,TGTGCCTGGAACATCGGGCTAGCGGGAGTTACAGATACGCAGTATTTT,TRBV30,TRBD2,.,TRBJ2-3
CASSKSSGVETQYF,TGTGCCAGCAGCAAGTCTAGCGGGGTGGAGACCCAGTACTTC,TRBV5-4,TRBD2,few,TRBJ2-5
CASSLDRTFEAFF,TGTGCCAGCAGCTTAGACAGAACCTTTGAAGCTTTCTTT,TRBV7-3,.,.,TRBJ1-1
CASSQERAVTEAFF,TGTGCCAGCAGCCAAGAGAGGGCCGTCACTGAAGCTTTCTTT,TRBV14,.,.,TRBJ1-1
CASSQERFSRYEQYF,TGTGCCAGCAGCCAAGAGCGGTTTTCCCGCTACGAGCAGTACTTC,TRBV4-2,.,.,TRBJ2-7
CASSFSRGLAGGNREQYF,TGTGCCAGCAGCTTTTCTCGGGGACTAGCGGGGGGTAATCGCGAGCAGTACTTC,TRBV7-8,TRBD2,.,TRBJ2-7
CASSLAVVSGYREVSSYEQYF,TGCGCCAGCAGCTTGGCCGTAGTGAGTGGCTATCGTGAGGTTAGCTCCTACGAGCAGTACTTC,TRBV5-1,.,.,TRBJ2-7
CASSLAGTSGRGNNEQFF,TGCGCCAGCAGCTTGGCTGGGACTAGCGGGAGGGGTAACAATGAGCAGTTCTTC,TRBV5-1,TRBD2,.,TRBJ2-1
CASSPRDRGIGANVLTF,TGTGCCAGCAGTCCCCGGGACAGGGGTATTGGGGCCAACGTCCTGACTTTC,TRBV25-1,TRBD1,.,TRBJ2-6
CASSGTGREEKLFF,TGTGCCAGCAGTGGGACAGGGAGAGAGGAAAAACTGTTTTTT,TRBV27,TRBD1,.,TRBJ1-4
CASSISGTRYEQYF,TGTGCCAGCAGTATCTCCGGGACAAGGTACGAGCAGTACTTC,TRBV28,.,.,TRBJ2-7
CASSSTGNQETQYF,TGTGCCAGCAGTTCGACAGGAAATCAAGAGACCCAGTACTTC,TRBV6-6,.,once,TRBJ2-5
CAISSLAGGRKQETQYF,TGTGCCATCAGTTCACTAGCGGGAGGGAGAAAACAAGAGACCCAGTACTTC,TRBV10-3,TRBD2,.,TRBJ2-5
CASSSGTAPQETQYF,TGTGCCAGCAGCTCCGGGACAGCACCACAAGAGACCCAGTACTTC,TRBV6-6,TRBD1,.,TRBJ2-5
CASSLQVSGANVLTF,TGTGCCAGCAGCCTCCAGGTCTCTGGGGCCAACGTCCTGACTTTC,TRBV7-9,.,.,TRBJ2-6
CASSQSGGVTGELFF,TGTGCCAGCAGCCAATCGGGGGGTGTCACCGGGGAGCTGTTTTTT,TRBV9,TRBD2,.,TRBJ2-2
CASSLGLAGGQFF,TGTGCCAGCAGCTTGGGACTAGCGGGAGGGCAGTTCTTC,TRBV7-3,TRBD2,.,TRBJ2-1
CASSLTGTGDMGQPQHF,TGTGCCAGCAGCCTCACCGGGACAGGGGATATGGGTCAGCCCCAGCATTTT,TRBV3-1/TRBV3-2,TRBD1,.,TRBJ1-5
CASSLYQGSYGYTF,TGTGCCAGCAGCTTGTATCAGGGCAGCTATGGCTACACCTTC,TRBV5-6,.,.,TRBJ1-2
CAWSGAAYEQYF,TGTGCCTGGAGTGGGGCAGCCTACGAGCAGTACTTC,TRBV30,.,.,TRBJ2-7
CASSVQIAGGDEQFF,TGTGCCAGCAGCGTTCAAATAGCGGGAGGGGATGAGCAGTTCTTC,TRBV7-2,TRBD2,many,TRBJ2-1
CASSQDRLVPGSEQYF,TGCGCCAGCAGCCAAGATAGGTTGGTCCCGGGGTCCGAGCAGTACTTC,TRBV4-3,.,once,TRBJ2-7
CASSQIGSSSLRETQYF,TGTGCCAGCAGCCAAATCGGGTCTAGCTCTCTTAGGGAGACCCAGTACTTC,TRBV3-1/TRBV3-2,.,.,TRBJ2-5
CASSLTVAGYTF,TGTGCCAGCAGTTTAACAGTGGCTGGCTACACCTTC,TRBV12-3/TRBV12-4,.,.,TRBJ1-2
CASSPRTSRVTDTQYF,TGTGCCAGTAGTCCCCGGACTAGCCGAGTCACAGATACGCAGTATTTT,TRBV19,TRBD2,.,TRBJ2-3
CASSFGSSYTDTQYF,TGTGCCAGCAGTTTCGGGTCCTCTTACACAGATACGCAGTATTTT,TRBV28,.,.,TRBJ2-3
CASNGVGTDTQYF,TGTGCCAGCAACGGGGTCGGCACAGATACGCAGTATTTT,TRBV7-2,.,.,TRBJ2-3
CASSLVRGNGYTF,TGTGCCAGCAGCTTGGTACGGGGGAATGGCTACACCTTC,TRBV5-5,.,once,TRBJ1-2
CASSSWTSQDEQFF,TGCGCCAGCAGCTCCTGGACTAGCCAGGATGAGCAGTTCTTC,TRBV5-1,TRBD2,.,TRBJ2-1